This TCR beta chain comes out of a study of blood T cell repertoires in COVID-19. Turning to the study itself: The United States, Italy and Spain supplied acute and convalescent COVID-19 samples. From T cells, B-cell-depleted T cells, or PBMCs came the material, which was cDNA or gDNA.

In the original processing: The authors estimated nucleated cell counts from reference gene primer amplification. Method: immunoSEQ multiplex PCR; TCRdb's copy keeps in-frame clones and lacks some. Clone size and V and J calls were adopted from that table, with D and trimming inferred from the DNA. The sample lists roughly 270,000 clones; over 75% were seen once. V was clipped by 3 bases and J by 3 bases, with 20 bases between them. Looked up from germline, CDR1 is MNHEY and CDR2 is SMNVEV (reference sequence). This CDR3 has 17 amino acids. This TCR derives from a young man with active or convalescent COVID-19. J is TRBJ1-1 and V is TRBV27; no reliable D call. The sequenced material came from peripheral blood. The CDR3 loop reads CASSFLPLAGWDTEAFF. The CDR3 nucleotides read TGTGCCAGCAGTTTTTTGCCCTTGGCAGGTTGGGACACTGAAGCTTTCTTT.